This TCR beta chain was retrieved from a study of neurological immune-mediated disorders (dated by TCRdb to between 2017 and 2020). Background on the whole study: Among the 34 multiple sclerosis patients, relapsing-remitting MS accounted for some 30 and secondary progressive MS accounted for 3. Using UMI-based sequencing, the study compared peripheral blood TCR-beta repertoires from patients with HTLV-I-associated myelopathy (HAM/TSP), patients with multiple sclerosis, and healthy controls. Longitudinal samples, technical triplicates and paired sorted CD4+ and CD8+ T-cell subsets, alongside PBMC samples, were included among the roughly 110 TCR-beta libraries. Longitudinal HAM/TSP donors and healthy donors each had 3 time-points at intervals of about 3-45 months. The cohort was made up of 60 to 75 subjects, consisting of around 14 HAM/TSP patients, about 34 multiple sclerosis patients and about 20 healthy controls.

This clonotype was counted at least ten times. What this receptor recognizes is not known. No base-level quality is on record; no much larger clone is a single base apart. This sample's time point label indicates: longitudinal time-point 2. Unsorted PBMC libraries were generated from 2 million PBMCs stored in RNAlater at -80 °C until RNA extraction. The multiple sclerosis patients were enrolled in a US clinical protocol that evaluated disease progression with magnetic resonance imaging. Peripheral blood was subjected to Ficoll-Hypaque density gradient centrifugation to isolate PBMCs, which were then cryopreserved in liquid nitrogen. The germline V gene provides CDR1 MDHEN and CDR2 SYDVKM. Including cysteine and phenylalanine, the CDR3 has 15 amino acids. Left in the record is the CDR3 DNA by itself, 45 bases read in frame from the first base. V sheds 10 bases and J sheds 0 bases, leaving 18 bases between their ends.

What the research found in general, with its limitations: No association of the MS cluster with clinical or MRI features was observed, and the need for larger cohorts was stated by the authors. TCR clonal expansion was highest in HAM/TSP patients and lowest in MS patients, with MS patients falling below even healthy controls. Phylogenetic analysis grouped repertoires from 18 of 34 MS patients into a cluster of related CDR3 sequences, suggesting a possible repertoire-level signature. Expanded clones from different subjects shared no identical CDR3 amino acid sequences, which suggests that TCR-beta repertoires were private in all groups.

cDNA was synthesized by template-switch 5'RACE using a primer carrying a 10-nucleotide random unique molecular identifier by which each TCR transcript was tagged. Each sequencing run produced over 160 million TCR-beta sequences covering 15-18 subjects. The RNeasy kit was used to extract total RNA. The KAPA Real-time Library Amplification kit was used to amplify TCR-beta VDJ regions with primers targeting the TCR constant region and the 5'RACE anchor. A first PCR added sample indexes and Illumina adaptors, and a second PCR then raised library yield. After Ampure bead purification, the roughly 650 bp TCR product was size-selected on a 2% E-gel SizeSelection system. Before pooling, library quality was assessed on a Bioanalyzer, concentration was determined with Qubit, and library quantification was performed with the Kapa Library Quantification kit. An Illumina HiSeq 2500 was used to sequence the libraries paired-end at 2 x 150 bp. To increase sequence diversity, about 23-32% phiX was spiked into each library pool. The source study handled its data this way. Quality-filtered reads were processed with the UMI-based MiGEC pipeline, which removed over 85% of raw TCR sequences during error correction. IMGT germline references were used for alignment of VDJ genes, and clonotypes were defined by a unique CDR3 amino acid sequence together with V-J genes. Clonal expansion, Shannon diversity and CDR3 relatedness were evaluated with VDJtools (CalcPairwiseDistances, ClusterSamples), while phylogenetic trees were built in CLCbio workbench. Expanded clones were defined as having at least 8 unique UMIs, based on coefficient-of-variation modelling across technical triplicates. The public sequencing data were trimmed at Q25 with fastp and processed into clonotypes with MiXCR by TCRdb, which kept only in-frame beta chains. For every CDR3 protein sequence, its rows merge into one entry that carries the most common genes and DNA. TCRdb, rather than the study authors, made the V and J calls. The sample records approximately 80,000 distinct CDR3 sequences, 5% to 6% of which are singletons. The ten largest clones represent 6.5% to 9.5% of the sample.

The clonotype was recovered from a woman aged 60-75 years with multiple sclerosis. Sequencing input: PBMCs. The sequence is built from TRBV28 and TRBJ1-1; a weak D assignment points to TRBD1 (6 bases agree). The CDR3 protein is CATTPPDRMNTEAFF. The nucleotide sequence is TGTGCCACCACGCCCCCGGACAGAATGAACACTGAAGCTTTCTTT.